This record concerns one T cell receptor (beta chain) sequence. No antigen is known for it. The data are from a study of cytomegalovirus exposure and HLA in healthy donors. Study findings and constraints: Reported performance of the classifier showed diagnosis of cytomegalovirus status with high specificity and sensitivity.

Data came from immunoSEQ multiplex PCR; TCRdb stores just in-frame clones and leaves some out. The repertoire has roughly 200,000 clones, 80% to 90% of them found once; the top ten carry 1% to 1.5%. Sequencing was performed on PBMCs. The sequence was collected from a woman aged 30 to 39 in good health and CMV-seronegative.

The CDR3 reads CASSFMETQYF. Written as DNA, the CDR3 is TGTGCCAGCAGTTTCATGGAGACCCAGTACTTC. The chain combines TRBV27 with TRBJ2-5; D unclear. Trimming stripped 3 bases from V and 5 bases from J, with 4 bases between. The germline gives CDR1 MNHEY, CDR2 SMNVEV (reference sequence). The CDR3 has 11 residues.